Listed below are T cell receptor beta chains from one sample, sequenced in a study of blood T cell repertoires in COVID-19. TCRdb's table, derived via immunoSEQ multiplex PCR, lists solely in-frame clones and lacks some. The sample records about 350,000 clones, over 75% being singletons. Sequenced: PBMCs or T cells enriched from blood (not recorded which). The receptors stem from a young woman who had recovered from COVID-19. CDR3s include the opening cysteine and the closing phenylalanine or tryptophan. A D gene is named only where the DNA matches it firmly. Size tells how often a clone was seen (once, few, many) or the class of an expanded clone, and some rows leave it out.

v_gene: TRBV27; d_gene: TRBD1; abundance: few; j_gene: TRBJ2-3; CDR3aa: CASSSGTADTQYF; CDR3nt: TGTGCCAGCAGTTCGGGGACAGCAGATACGCAGTATTTT
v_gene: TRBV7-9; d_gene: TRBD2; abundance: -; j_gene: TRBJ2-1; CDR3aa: CASSPRGLAGNNEQFF; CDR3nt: TGTGCCAGCAGCCCCCGGGGACTAGCGGGGAACAATGAGCAGTTCTTC
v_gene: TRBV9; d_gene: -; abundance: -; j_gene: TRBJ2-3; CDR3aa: CASSVDAGTDTQYF; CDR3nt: TGTGCCAGCAGCGTAGACGCGGGTACAGATACGCAGTATTTT
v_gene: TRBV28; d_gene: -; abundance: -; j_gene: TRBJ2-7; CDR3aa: CASSWPGAYEQYF; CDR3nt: TGTGCCAGCAGTTGGCCAGGGGCCTACGAGCAGTACTTC
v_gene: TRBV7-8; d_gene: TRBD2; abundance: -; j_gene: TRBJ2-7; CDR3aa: CASSTPLRGGDYEQYF; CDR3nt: TGTGCCAGCAGCACCCCTTTACGGGGGGGCGACTACGAGCAGTACTTC
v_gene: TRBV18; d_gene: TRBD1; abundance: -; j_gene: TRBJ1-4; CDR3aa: CASSRATGGSTNEKLFF; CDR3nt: TGTGCCAGCTCACGAGCGACAGGGGGGTCAACTAATGAAAAACTGTTTTTT
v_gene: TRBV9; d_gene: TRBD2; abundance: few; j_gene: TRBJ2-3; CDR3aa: CASSVTSGGAQHTQYF; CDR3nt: TGTGCCAGCAGCGTAACTAGCGGGGGGGCTCAACATACGCAGTATTTT
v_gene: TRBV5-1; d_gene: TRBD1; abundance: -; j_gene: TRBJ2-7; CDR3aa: CASSPGGGTGVNEQYF; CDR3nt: TGCGCCAGCAGCCCGGGGGGTGGGACAGGGGTAAACGAGCAGTACTTC
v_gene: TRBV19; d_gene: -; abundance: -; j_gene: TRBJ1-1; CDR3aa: CASSAPLTGNTEAFF; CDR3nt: TGTGCCAGTAGTGCCCCGCTGACTGGGAACACTGAAGCTTTCTTT
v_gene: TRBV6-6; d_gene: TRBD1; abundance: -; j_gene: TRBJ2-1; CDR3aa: CASRRAGTGGRNEQFF; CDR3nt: TGTGCCAGCAGACGCGCCGGGACAGGGGGCCGGAATGAGCAGTTCTTC
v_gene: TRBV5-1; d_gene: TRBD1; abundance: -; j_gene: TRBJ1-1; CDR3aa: CASSLKDRGQLTEAFF; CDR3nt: TGCGCCAGCAGCTTGAAGGACAGGGGGCAGCTCACTGAAGCTTTCTTT
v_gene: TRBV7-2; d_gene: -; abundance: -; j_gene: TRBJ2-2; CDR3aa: CASSTLQFTGELFF; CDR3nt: TGTGCCAGCAGCACATTGCAGTTTACCGGGGAGCTGTTTTTT
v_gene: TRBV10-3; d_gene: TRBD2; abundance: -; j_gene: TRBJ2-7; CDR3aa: CAVGTSGGHEQYF; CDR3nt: TGTGCCGTAGGGACTAGCGGGGGCCACGAGCAGTACTTC
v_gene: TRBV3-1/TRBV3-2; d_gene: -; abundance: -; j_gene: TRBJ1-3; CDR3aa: CASSQDRRGRRSGNTIYF; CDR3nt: TGTGCCAGCAGCCAAGATCGGCGGGGCCGGCGCTCTGGAAACACCATATATTTT
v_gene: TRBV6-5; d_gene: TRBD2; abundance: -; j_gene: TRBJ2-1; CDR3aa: CASVGAGGYNEQFF; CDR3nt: TGTGCCAGCGTGGGAGCGGGAGGGTACAATGAGCAGTTCTTC
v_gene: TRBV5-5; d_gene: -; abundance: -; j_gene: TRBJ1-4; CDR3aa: CASSFSGEEKLFF; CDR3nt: TGTGCCAGCAGCTTCTCAGGGGAGGAAAAACTGTTTTTT
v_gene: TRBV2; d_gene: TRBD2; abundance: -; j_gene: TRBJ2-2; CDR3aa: CASKPSGTSGVGGELFF; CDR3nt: TGTGCCAGCAAACCATCCGGGACTAGCGGGGTGGGCGGGGAGCTGTTTTTT
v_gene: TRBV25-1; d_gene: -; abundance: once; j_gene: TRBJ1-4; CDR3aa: CASSANQGHGEKLFF; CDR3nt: TGTGCCAGCAGCGCCAATCAGGGTCACGGTGAAAAACTGTTTTTT
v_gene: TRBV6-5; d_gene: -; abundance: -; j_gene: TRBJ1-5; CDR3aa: CASSSISGWNQPQHF; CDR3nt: TGTGCCAGCAGCTCCATCTCAGGGTGGAACCAGCCCCAGCATTTT
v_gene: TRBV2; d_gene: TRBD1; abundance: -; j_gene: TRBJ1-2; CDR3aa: CASSLRTGFSFYGYTF; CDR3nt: TGTGCCAGCAGTTTAAGGACAGGGTTTTCATTCTATGGCTACACCTTC
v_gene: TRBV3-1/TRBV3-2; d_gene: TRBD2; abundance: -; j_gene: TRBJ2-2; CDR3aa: CASSVTSGSIGELFF; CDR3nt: TGTGCCAGCAGCGTTACTAGCGGGAGTATCGGGGAGCTGTTTTTT
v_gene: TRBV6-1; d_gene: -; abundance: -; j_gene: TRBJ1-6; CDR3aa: CASSPEWGPSPLHF; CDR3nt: TGTGCCAGCAGTCCCGAGTGGGGGCCTTCACCCCTCCACTTT
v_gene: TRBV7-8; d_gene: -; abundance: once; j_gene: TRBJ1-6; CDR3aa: CASSARRTFNSPLHF; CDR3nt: TGTGCCAGCAGTGCCAGGCGAACGTTTAATTCACCCCTCCACTTT
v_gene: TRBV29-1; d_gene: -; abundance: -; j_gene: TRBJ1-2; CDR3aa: CSVSTLSRRGANYGYTF; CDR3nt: TGCAGCGTGAGCACACTGAGCCGACGGGGAGCTAACTATGGCTACACCTTC
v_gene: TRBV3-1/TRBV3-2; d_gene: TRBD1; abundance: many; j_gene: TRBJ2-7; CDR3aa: CASSQGFSGQGYEQYF; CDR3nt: TGTGCCAGCAGCCAAGGCTTTTCGGGACAGGGATACGAGCAGTACTTC
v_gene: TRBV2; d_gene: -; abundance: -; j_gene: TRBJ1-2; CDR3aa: CAIHRQLNYGYTF; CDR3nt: TGTGCCATCCACAGACAGTTAAACTATGGCTACACCTTC
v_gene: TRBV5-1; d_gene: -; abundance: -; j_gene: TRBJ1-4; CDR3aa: CASSSGGADEKLFF; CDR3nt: TGCGCCAGCAGCTCGGGGGGCGCGGATGAAAAACTGTTTTTT
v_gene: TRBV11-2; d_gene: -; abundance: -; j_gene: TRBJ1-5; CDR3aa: CASSLGPGRQNNQPQHF; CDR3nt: TGTGCCAGCAGCTTAGGCCCCGGGAGACAGAACAATCAGCCCCAGCATTTT
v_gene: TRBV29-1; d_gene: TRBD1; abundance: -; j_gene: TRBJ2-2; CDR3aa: CSVEDEGQGALFF; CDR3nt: TGCAGCGTTGAAGACGAAGGACAGGGTGCGCTGTTTTTT
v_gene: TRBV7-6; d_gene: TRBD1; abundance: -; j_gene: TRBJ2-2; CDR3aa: CASSLLPGQGNTGELFF; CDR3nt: TGTGCCAGCAGCTTACTTCCGGGACAGGGAAACACCGGGGAGCTGTTTTTT
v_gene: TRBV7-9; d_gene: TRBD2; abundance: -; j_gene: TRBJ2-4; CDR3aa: CASNSGGAKNIQYF; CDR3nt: TGTGCCAGCAATAGCGGGGGTGCCAAAAACATTCAGTACTTC
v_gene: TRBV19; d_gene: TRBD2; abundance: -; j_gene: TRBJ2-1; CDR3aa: CASSRAGDSYNEQFF; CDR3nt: TGTGCCAGTAGTAGAGCGGGAGATTCCTACAATGAGCAGTTCTTC
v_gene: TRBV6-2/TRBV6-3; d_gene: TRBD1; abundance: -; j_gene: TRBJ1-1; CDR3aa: CASSPRQGVRSTEAFF; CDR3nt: TGTGCCAGCAGTCCCCGACAGGGGGTAAGAAGCACTGAAGCTTTCTTT
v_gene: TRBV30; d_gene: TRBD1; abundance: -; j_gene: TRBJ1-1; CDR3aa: CAWSVGTGRGTEAFF; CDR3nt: TGTGCCTGGAGTGTGGGGACAGGGCGGGGCACTGAAGCTTTCTTT
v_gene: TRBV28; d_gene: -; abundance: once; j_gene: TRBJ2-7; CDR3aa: CASSGDGPYEQYF; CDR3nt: TGTGCCAGCAGTGGAGACGGTCCCTACGAGCAGTACTTC
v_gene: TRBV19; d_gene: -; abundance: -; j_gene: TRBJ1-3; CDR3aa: CASSIAGVSGNTIYF; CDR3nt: TGTGCCAGTAGTATAGCGGGTGTCTCTGGAAACACCATATATTTT
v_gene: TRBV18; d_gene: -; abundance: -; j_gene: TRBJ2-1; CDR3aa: CASSPQGLEQFF; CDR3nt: TGTGCCAGCTCACCACAAGGACTTGAGCAGTTCTTC
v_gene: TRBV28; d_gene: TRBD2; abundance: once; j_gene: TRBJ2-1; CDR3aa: CASIDGAIAGPLYNEQFF; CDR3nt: TGTGCCAGCATCGATGGGGCGATAGCGGGACCTCTTTACAATGAGCAGTTCTTC
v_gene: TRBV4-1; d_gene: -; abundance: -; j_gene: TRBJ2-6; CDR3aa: CASSQPVSGANVLTF; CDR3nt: TGCGCCAGCAGCCAGCCAGTATCTGGGGCCAACGTCCTGACTTTC
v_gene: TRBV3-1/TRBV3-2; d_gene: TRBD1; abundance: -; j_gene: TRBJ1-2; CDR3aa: CASNPGQGPFYGYTF; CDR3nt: TGTGCCAGCAACCCCGGACAGGGGCCTTTTTATGGCTACACCTTC
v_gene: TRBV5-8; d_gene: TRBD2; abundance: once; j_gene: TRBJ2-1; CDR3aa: CASSPRLAGSNNEQFF; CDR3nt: TGTGCCAGCAGCCCGAGACTAGCGGGATCCAATAATGAGCAGTTCTTC
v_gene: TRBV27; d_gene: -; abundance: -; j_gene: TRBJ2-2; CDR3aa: CASSLMLAGGELFF; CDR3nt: TGTGCCAGCAGTTTAATGCTAGCCGGCGGGGAGCTGTTTTTT
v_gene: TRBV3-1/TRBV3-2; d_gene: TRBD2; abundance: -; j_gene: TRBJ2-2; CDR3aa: CASSQERSGTRRLFF; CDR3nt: TGTGCCAGCAGCCAAGAGAGGAGTGGGACTAGGAGGTTGTTTTTT
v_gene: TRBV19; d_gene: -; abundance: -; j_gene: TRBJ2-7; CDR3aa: CASSPGEDYEQYF; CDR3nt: TGTGCCAGTAGTCCCGGAGAGGACTACGAGCAGTACTTC
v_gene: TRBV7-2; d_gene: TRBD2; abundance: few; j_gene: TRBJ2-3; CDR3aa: CASSRDYLSTDTQYF; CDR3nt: TGTGCCAGCAGCCGGGACTACCTAAGCACAGATACGCAGTATTTT
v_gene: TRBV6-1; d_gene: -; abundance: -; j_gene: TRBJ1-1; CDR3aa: CASSEPENAEAFF; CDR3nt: TGTGCCAGCAGTGAACCCGAGAACGCTGAAGCTTTCTTT
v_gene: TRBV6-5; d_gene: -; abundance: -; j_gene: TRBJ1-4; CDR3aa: CASSRATNEKLFF; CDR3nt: TGTGCCAGCAGCAGGGCAACTAATGAAAAACTGTTTTTT